Presented here are 14 T cell receptor beta chains from one specimen sequenced in a study of PD-L1 blockade in urothelial cancer (dated by TCRdb to the late 2010s). The library was obtained by the immunoSEQ multiplex PCR assay. This is the immuneACCESS table as TCRdb keeps it, with only in-frame sequences that have V and J called. A part of the clones is gone; compared with another copy, unresolved V genes explain less than half, and the rest is unexplained. The table for this sample lists some 84,000 clones; about nine tenths of them were counted only once. The ten largest account for approximately 6% of the sample. Here the sequenced sample was PBMCs, taken around atezolizumab (anti-PD-L1) treatment. The receptor set was obtained from a woman aged 70-85 years with urothelial cancer.

The sample holds one count of this clone. The rearrangement links TRBV4-3 to TRBJ1-1; 8 bases match TRBD1. V gave up 0 bases and J gave up 8 bases; unmatched junction bases: 2. This CDR3 has 13 residues. Germline V lookup: CDR1 LGHNA, CDR2 YSLEER. Here the CDR3 reads CASSQDRGREAFF. The CDR3 DNA sequence: TGCGCCAGCAGCCAAGACAGGGGGCGGGAAGCTTTCTTT.

The chain recombines TRBV14 with TRBJ2-7; TRBD1 aligns across 7 bases. The CDR3 is made up of 15 amino acids. V shed 4 bases, J shed 5 bases, and the junction held 11 bases outside the gene matches. The germline CDR1 and CDR2 sequences are SGHDN and FVKESK. Written as DNA, the CDR3 is TGTGCCAGCAGCCGCCGTGACAGGGTGCTCGACGAGCAGTACTTC. It is translated as CASSRRDRVLDEQYF.

The chain carries TRBV5-4 and TRBJ1-1, with D hard to call. The V gene's germline CDR1 is SGHNT and CDR2 YYREEE (reference sequence). The ends were cut back, 4 bases at V and 0 bases at J, with 16 bases in the middle. This CDR3 region has 16 residues. This CDR3 is CASSGRRKSMNTEAFF. The CDR3 DNA is TGTGCCAGCAGCGGCCGCCGCAAAAGTATGAACACTGAAGCTTTCTTT.

The rearrangement links TRBV7-3 to TRBJ2-1, with 11 bases identical to TRBD1. V dropped 0 bases and J dropped 8; count of bases not matched to a gene: 6. Per germline, CDR1 SGHTA and CDR2 FQGTGA. The CDR3 extends over 16 amino acids. The CDR3 DNA reads TGTGCCAGCAGCTTAACCTCGGGACAGGGGGGAGATGAGCAGTTCTTC. Its translation is CASSLTSGQGGDEQFF.

The rearrangement links TRBV5-1 to TRBJ2-7; TRBD2 matches 7 bases. Germline values: CDR1 SGHRS, CDR2 YFSETQ. The CDR3 totals 15 residues. The junction had 6 bases not matched to a gene; V was cut back by 1 base and J by 2 bases. In nucleotides, the CDR3 is TGCGCCAGCAGCTTGTCGGAGCGGGGTACCTACGAGCAGTACTTC. Encoded protein: CASSLSERGTYEQYF.

The chain links TRBV14 to TRBJ2-2, with 9 bases lining up with TRBD1. CDR3 length: 19 residues. CDR1 and CDR2 from the germline V gene are SGHDN and FVKESK. Trimming cost V 2 bases and J 0 bases; bases outside gene matches: 10. The CDR3 region has the DNA TGTGCCAGCAGCCAAAATGTACAGGGGGCGATTTCGAACACCGGGGAGCTGTTTTTT. Its translation: CASSQNVQGAISNTGELFF. The full variable domain, completed using reference TRBV14 and TRBJ2-2, is EAGVTQFPSHSVIEKGQTVTLRCDPISGHDNLYWYRRVMGKEIKFLLHFVKESKQDESGMPNNRFLAERTGGTYSTLKVQPAELEDSGVYFCASSQNVQGAISNTGELFFGEGSRLTVL.

The chain links TRBV13 to TRBJ2-7; tentative D call: TRBD2 (5 bases). Germline V gene lookup returns CDR1 PRHDT and CDR2 FYEKMQ (reference sequence). The germline V and J ends were trimmed by 4 bases and 6 bases, with 10 bases remaining between them. The CDR3 runs to 12 residues. Written as DNA, the CDR3 is TGTGCCAGCAGCTCCCGGGGTTCCGAGCAGTACTTC. Residues: CASSSRGSEQYF. Drawing the rest from reference TRBV13 and TRBJ2-7, the complete variable domain is AAGVIQSPRHLIKEKRETATLKCYPIPRHDTVYWYQQGPGQDPQFLISFYEKMQSDKGSIPDRFSAQQFSDYHSELNMSSLELGDSALYFCASSSRGSEQYFGPGTRLTVT.

V and J are TRBV5-1 and TRBJ1-2, with D tentatively TRBD1 (6 bases). V lost 0 bases to trimming and J lost 8 bases, with 11 bases between them. Germline CDR1 and CDR2: SGHRS and YFSETQ. The CDR3 loop spans 13 amino acids. The CDR3 DNA follows: TGCGCCAGCAGCTTGGGCAGGGGCGGCGGCTACACCTTC. Protein product: CASSLGRGGGYTF.

V usage is TRBV2 and J usage is TRBJ2-7; maybe TRBD2 (5 bases). Germline loops: CDR1 SNHLY, CDR2 FYNNEI. This CDR3 comprises 12 residues. Trimming removed 7 bases from V and 4 bases from J, with 11 bases in between. The CDR3 is CASTRTEYEQYF. In DNA form, the CDR3 reads TGTGCCAGCACGAGGACTGAGTACGAGCAGTACTTC.

The chain links TRBV5-1 to TRBJ2-3; no definite D call. Per germline, CDR1 SGHRS and CDR2 YFSETQ. V was shortened by 4 bases and J by 1 base, with 13 bases between the two germline ends. This CDR3 spans 15 amino acids. The CDR3 coding sequence is TGCGCCAGCAGCGCGCCCCCGAGTGGCACAGATACGCAGTATTTT. The encoded protein is CASSAPPSGTDTQYF.

The chain is built from TRBV6-6 and TRBJ2-3; TRBD2 matches 8 bases. V was pared by 2 bases and J by 3 bases, with 4 bases of the junction left unmatched. Germline CDR1 and CDR2: MNHNY and SVGAGI (reference sequence). The CDR3 consists of 15 residues. The CDR3 region is CASSYGGLVTDTQYF. CDR3 sequence (DNA): TGTGCCAGCAGTTACGGGGGACTAGTAACAGATACGCAGTATTTT.

V is TRBV6-6 and J is TRBJ1-1; 9 nucleotides align to TRBD1. V lost 6 bases and J lost 3; bases outside the gene matches: 2. Germline lookup yields CDR1 MNHNY and CDR2 SVGAGI (reference sequence). This CDR3 is built from 13 residues. CDR3 loop: CASRWTGDTEAFF. DNA for the CDR3: TGTGCCAGCAGATGGACAGGGGACACTGAAGCTTTCTTT.

V is TRBV19 and J is TRBJ2-7; maybe TRBD1 (8 bases). V lost 1 base to trimming and J lost 6 bases, with 25 bases between them. Germline V gene data show CDR1 as LNHDA and CDR2 as SQIVND (reference sequence). The CDR3 runs 18 residues. The CDR3 bases are TGTGCCAGTAGTATAGCCGACAGGGGTGCTAGCGGACCCCCCGAGCAGTACTTC. Encoded protein: CASSIADRGASGPPEQYF.

This chain links TRBV6-6 with TRBJ2-7; 9 bases fit TRBD1. The CDR3 contains 14 residues. CDR1 MNHNY and CDR2 SVGAGI come from the germline V gene (reference sequence). V was clipped by 7 bases and J by 4 bases; unmatched bases: 8. The CDR3 DNA sequence: TGTGCCAGCATGATACAGGGGGCCCTATACGAGCAGTACTTC. This translates into CASMIQGALYEQYF.